The clone carrying this TCR beta chain was observed a handful of times. The data stem from a study of blood T cell repertoires in COVID-19. Study-wide background: Donors in the United States, Italy and Spain gave samples during acute or convalescent COVID-19.

The V gene lost 5 bases and the J gene lost 10 bases, with 12 bases spanning the gap. This CDR3 region has 12 residues. Looked up from germline, CDR1 is SNHLY and CDR2 is FYNNEI. Assay used: immunoSEQ multiplex PCR; TCRdb lists only in-frame clones, some missing. The data hold over 100,000 clones, with 81% observed a single time. This receptor was obtained from a woman aged 55-69 years with active or convalescent COVID-19. The V gene is TRBV2, the J gene TRBJ2-1; no firm D call. Sequenced: peripheral blood. CDR3 region: CASSPLFAEQFF. CDR3 sequence (DNA): TGTGCCAGCAGTCCATTATTCGCGGAGCAGTTCTTC.